The T cell receptor (beta chain) under discussion was sequenced for a study of blood T cell repertoires in COVID-19. Libraries were prepared by immunoSEQ multiplex PCR; TCRdb keeps only in-frame clonotypes and omits some of them. This repertoire shows hundreds of thousands of clones, 90% found once; its top ten account for around 4.3%. CDR1 is MDHEN, CDR2 SYDVKM, per germline. Trimming at V came to 6 bases and at J to 5 bases, leaving 11 bases not matched to a gene. This CDR3 is 16 amino acids long. The clonotype was recovered from a woman younger than 30 with acute COVID-19. V is TRBV28 and J is TRBJ2-7; TRBD1 matches at 12 bases. Sequenced sample: PBMCs or T cells enriched from blood (not recorded which). The CDR3 here is CASRLGSGTGGHEQYF. The CDR3, as DNA: TGTGCCAGCAGATTGGGCTCGGGGACAGGGGGCCACGAGCAGTACTTC.